A selection of T cell receptor beta chains follows, all from one sample in a study of cytomegalovirus exposure and HLA in healthy donors. TCRdb's copy holds only in-frame clones and misses some; the assay was immunoSEQ multiplex PCR. Of roughly 150,000 clones in the sample, 85% are singletons; the top ten hold 1%. Specimen: PBMCs. These receptors were collected from a boy aged 2-15 years in good health and CMV-seronegative. CDR3s leave out the opening cysteine and the closing phenylalanine or tryptophan. Each record gives: V gene, J gene, clone size, CDR3 protein. Size is stated for part of the rows, as once, few or many counts, or as a class when the clone is expanded.

>TRBV6-6|TRBJ1-5|.
ASSNGNQPQH
>TRBV25-1|TRBJ2-1|.
ASSDAGTVHEQF
>TRBV19|TRBJ2-1|.
AAKRGSSYNEQF
>TRBV4-1|TRBJ1-6|.
ASSQQDNSPLH
>TRBV5-6|TRBJ1-5|.
ASSEGQGWGSNQPQH
>TRBV7-2|TRBJ1-2|.
ASSLVGMRGGYT
>TRBV19|TRBJ1-2|few
ASSIKSPGENYGYT
>TRBV6-6|TRBJ2-3|.
ASSPGTGAPDTQY
>TRBV6-6|TRBJ2-5|.
ASSSYTPETQY
>TRBV5-4|TRBJ1-1|.
ASSLAGVRSF
>TRBV28|TRBJ2-2|.
ASTRAGELF
>TRBV5-5|TRBJ2-2|.
ASSAGGARTTGELF
>TRBV7-9|TRBJ2-1|few
ASSLPSGAHNEQF
>TRBV5-1|TRBJ2-2|.
ASSLEDREIGELF
>TRBV27|TRBJ2-7|.
ASSFTGVGYEQY
>TRBV5-1|TRBJ1-6|few
ASSLYIGSPLH
>TRBV6-5|TRBJ2-7|few
ASRHTLAGAYEQY
>TRBV2|TRBJ2-7|.
ASLSGRGYEQY
>TRBV18|TRBJ2-1|.
ASSPLGAGAAEQF
>TRBV27|TRBJ1-1|.
ASNPSGPQGEAF
>TRBV5-8|TRBJ1-6|.
ASSLGQGSYSPLH
>TRBV28|TRBJ1-5|.
ASRTGRLSNQPQH
>TRBV12-5|TRBJ1-1|.
ASGLVQGLSNTEAF
>TRBV6-5|TRBJ2-1|.
ASSPPGFGYNEQF
>TRBV18|TRBJ1-1|.
ASKQGKTSEAF
>TRBV2|TRBJ2-7|.
ASSYAGTDYEQY
>TRBV4-1|TRBJ1-6|.
ASSLMDRITSPLH
>TRBV5-1|TRBJ1-1|.
ASSLTGRNTEAF
>TRBV10-1|TRBJ1-1|.
ASSEGGNTEAF
>TRBV11-2|TRBJ1-4|.
ASSSRTGVNEKLF
>TRBV11-2|TRBJ2-3|.
ASKRGSSTDTQY
>TRBV11-2|TRBJ1-1|.
ASSDRGYYTEAF
>TRBV10-2|TRBJ1-1|.
ASSEGQGKGLNTEAF
>TRBV19|TRBJ2-1|.
ASSTRTSLWVGNEQF
>TRBV29-1|TRBJ2-7|.
SVGGVREQY
>TRBV11-2|TRBJ1-2|once
ASSLLRGAGTGAYGYT
>TRBV2|TRBJ2-5|.
ASSDMTGGETQY
>TRBV14|TRBJ2-7|.
ASSPRTAYEQY
>TRBV6-1|TRBJ1-2|.
ASSLSGTGNGYT
>TRBV19|TRBJ2-2|few
ASSISGQGEHRGAV
>TRBV27|TRBJ1-1|.
ASSFFPYRDNTEAF
>TRBV5-1|TRBJ1-1|.
ASSWGGDTEAF
>TRBV4-1|TRBJ1-6|few
ASSQEAGGGSPLH
>TRBV7-9|TRBJ2-1|.
ASSFPKNNEQF
>TRBV9|TRBJ2-7|once
ASSVGTERIRPEQY
>TRBV30|TRBJ1-3|once
AWSSGNSGNTIY
>TRBV27|TRBJ2-2|.
ASSLRGGGNTGELF
>TRBV5-6|TRBJ1-1|.
ASSLGLAAF
>TRBV6-1|TRBJ2-3|.
ASSPGPNADTQY
>TRBV10-1|TRBJ1-2|.
ASSFQGNYGYT
>TRBV19|TRBJ1-2|.
ASAQPSGYGYT
>TRBV6-5|TRBJ2-5|.
ASSYSNTAAQETQY
>TRBV11-2|TRBJ2-7|once
ASSLNAGAYEQY
>TRBV27|TRBJ2-6|.
ATIGAAGTGANVLT
>TRBV29-1|TRBJ1-5|.
SVGEEVGPQH
>TRBV10-3|TRBJ2-7|once
AISEPFSGGEQY
>TRBV28|TRBJ2-7|.
ASSPRSESYEQY